Below, 25 T cell receptor beta chains from the same sample are listed, as sequenced in a study of OX40 agonist ivuxolimab in advanced cancers. The assay was immunoSEQ multiplex PCR, and TCRdb's table has in-frame clones only and misses some. The table has approximately 57,000 clones, roughly 77% seen once. The starting material was CD4+ or CD8+ T cells sorted from blood, obtained in a trial of the OX40 agonist ivuxolimab. Receptors were obtained from an adult with an advanced solid tumor such as melanoma, head and neck, liver or kidney cancer.

The chain employs TRBV2 and TRBJ2-6, with no clear D. The CDR3 runs to 15 residues. V gave up 4 bases and J gave up 2 bases, with 9 bases separating them. From germline, CDR1 is SNHLY and CDR2 FYNNEI. This CDR3 reads CASSGDRTGANVLTF. The CDR3 bases are TGTGCCAGCAGTGGGGATAGGACTGGGGCCAACGTCCTGACTTTC.

The V gene is TRBV18, the J gene TRBJ2-7, with D perhaps being TRBD1 or TRBD2 (5 bases each). This CDR3 region has 14 residues. The V end was cut by 8 bases, the J end by 0 bases, with 14 bases between. Germline V gene lookup returns CDR1 KGHSH and CDR2 LQKENI. The chain's CDR3 is CASHQRDGSYEQYF. CDR3 nucleotides: TGTGCCAGCCATCAAAGGGACGGCTCCTACGAGCAGTACTTC.

Note on this clone: The same CDR3 can be traced to other DNA sequences in this sample. V gene TRBV5-1 combines with J gene TRBJ2-7, with D perhaps being TRBD1 or TRBD2 (5 bases each). Germline lookup yields CDR1 SGHRS and CDR2 YFSETQ. The CDR3 is 15 residues long. The V gene lost 2 bases and the J gene lost 0 bases, with 12 bases spanning the gap. DNA of the CDR3: TGCGCCAGCAGCTTAGCTGGGACCGTCTCCTACGAGCAGTACTTC. Protein sequence: CASSLAGTVSYEQYF.

This clone has just a few counts. The chain recombines TRBV28 with TRBJ2-5, with D perhaps matching TRBD1 (5 bases). CDR3 length: 12 residues. CDR1 and CDR2 from the germline V gene are MDHEN and SYDVKM. Trimming shortened V by 11 bases and J by 5 bases, and 15 bases separated the two germline ends. CDR3 residues: CAPQATAETQYF. CDR3 DNA sequence: TGTGCCCCACAGGCGACAGCTGAGACCCAGTACTTC.

The J gene is TRBJ1-1, the V gene TRBV2; D not certain. Trimming shortened V by 5 bases and J by 0 bases, and 1 base separated the two germline ends. This CDR3 is built from 11 residues. Per germline, CDR1 SNHLY and CDR2 FYNNEI. For the CDR3, the DNA is TGTGCCAGCAGTATGAACACTGAAGCTTTCTTT. This gives the protein CASSMNTEAFF.

This clone was detected a few times. The rearrangement links TRBV7-9 to TRBJ1-2; 9 bases are a match to TRBD1. V lost 1 base, J lost 7 bases, and 7 bases stayed unmatched. Germline values: CDR1 SEHNR, CDR2 FQNEAQ (reference sequence). The CDR3 length is 15 residues. The CDR3 bases are TGTGCCAGCAGCTTAGGTGGGACAGGGATAGGTGGCTACACCTTC. Protein: CASSLGGTGIGGYTF.

The J gene is TRBJ2-1, the V gene TRBV5-1, with 13 nucleotides matching TRBD2. In germline, CDR1 is SGHRS, CDR2 YFSETQ. CDR3 size: 15 residues. V shed 0 bases, J shed 8 bases, and the junction held 2 bases outside the gene matches. The CDR3 region is CASSLGLAGGHEQFF. The CDR3 DNA reads as TGCGCCAGCAGCTTGGGACTAGCGGGGGGACATGAGCAGTTCTTC.

The V and J genes are TRBV19 and TRBJ2-2; maybe TRBD1 (5 bases). The ends were cut back, 7 bases at V and 1 base at J, with 19 bases in the middle. In germline, CDR1 is LNHDA, CDR2 SQIVND (reference sequence). This CDR3 comprises 17 residues. CDR3 protein: CASKPFESGQNTGELFF. The CDR3 DNA reads as TGTGCCAGTAAGCCCTTCGAGTCAGGGCAGAACACCGGGGAGCTGTTTTTT.

The count of this clone is one. The rearrangement links TRBV28 to TRBJ1-5; no clear D. There are 14 residues in the CDR3. Germline V lookup: CDR1 MDHEN, CDR2 SYDVKM. Trimming pared 3 bases from V and 1 base from J, leaving 7 bases between. Here the CDR3 reads CASSLGGSNQPQHF. The CDR3 region has the DNA TGTGCCAGCAGTTTGGGCGGGAGCAATCAGCCCCAGCATTTT. The full variable domain, with the rest looked up from reference TRBV28 and TRBJ1-5, is DVKVTQSSRYLVKRTGEKVFLECVQDMDHENMFWYRQDPGLGLRLIYFSYDVKMKEKGDIPEGYSVSREKKERFSLILESASTNQTSMYLCASSLGGSNQPQHFGDGTRLSIL.

The J gene is TRBJ1-1, the V gene TRBV6-6; maybe TRBD1 (5 bases). V gave up 5 bases and J gave up 11 bases, with 18 bases separating them. The CDR3 is 13 residues long. Germline V gene lookup returns CDR1 MNHNY and CDR2 SVGAGI (reference sequence). The DNA of the CDR3 is TGTGCCAGCAGTCCTGGGACTACCTCAGCGGCTTTCTTT. Amino acids: CASSPGTTSAAFF.

The rearrangement links TRBV29-1 to TRBJ1-4, with TRBD1 identical over 9 bases. Germline V gene sequence: CDR1 SQVTM, CDR2 ANQGSEA. The CDR3 runs 14 residues. V lost 6 bases to trimming and J lost 8 bases; unmatched junction nucleotides: 10. In DNA form, the CDR3 reads TGCAGCGTCATATACGGGACAGGGAACGAAAAACTGTTTTTT. Translating it yields CSVIYGTGNEKLFF.

The chain couples TRBV28 to TRBJ1-5; weak D call: TRBD1 (6 bases). V was clipped by 7 bases and J by 1 base, with 17 bases between them. Germline V gene data show CDR1 as MDHEN and CDR2 as SYDVKM. The CDR3 consists of 16 residues. Here the CDR3 DNA reads TGTGCCAGCACCTCGTCGGGGGCGGCCAGCAATCAGCCCCAGCATTTT. Amino acid sequence: CASTSSGAASNQPQHF.

This rearrangement joins TRBV6-1 to TRBJ1-5; a possible D gene is TRBD1 (5 bases). This CDR3 is built from 14 residues. V dropped 8 bases and J dropped 2 bases, with 13 bases sitting between them. From germline, CDR1 is MNHNS and CDR2 SASEGT. CDR3 protein: CASLGRVGNQPQHF. The CDR3, as DNA: TGTGCCAGCTTAGGCAGGGTTGGCAATCAGCCCCAGCATTTT.

The CDR3 bases are TGTGCCAGTAGTATAGCTAGCGGGGGTAGGGGTGAGCAGTTCTTC. Translation gives CASSIASGGRGEQFF. V usage is TRBV19 and J usage is TRBJ2-1; 10 bases are a match to TRBD2. The CDR3 is 15 residues long. Germline trimming cut 1 base from V and 9 bases from J; bases unmatched to any gene: 6. From germline, CDR1 is LNHDA and CDR2 SQIVND (reference sequence).

This clone came up a few times. V and J are TRBV2 and TRBJ2-3; D is ambiguous. V was shortened by 7 bases and J by 3 bases, with 17 bases between the two germline ends. The CDR3 sequence is 15 residues long. The germline V gene has CDR1 SNHLY and CDR2 FYNNEI. The DNA for the CDR3 is TGTGCCAGCACCAGGTCCGGCCCCGGGACAGATACGCAGTATTTT. As protein: CASTRSGPGTDTQYF.

The DNA for the CDR3 is TGTGCCAGCCAGGGGGCGCCGACCTACTATGGCTACACCTTC. Encoded protein: CASQGAPTYYGYTF. The V and J genes are TRBV2 and TRBJ1-2; 8 positions agree with TRBD1. CDR1 is SNHLY and CDR2 is FYNNEI in the germline V gene. This CDR3 has 14 amino acids. The ends lost 8 bases at V and 3 bases at J; junction bases unmatched: 8.

Written as DNA, the CDR3 is TGTGCCAGCACCCTGGGGAATGAGCAGTTCTTC. It encodes CASTLGNEQFF. V usage is TRBV6-6 and J usage is TRBJ2-1; the D is unclear. CDR3 length: 11 amino acids. V was cut by 7 bases and J by 7 bases, with 8 bases left in between. The germline V gene has CDR1 MNHNY and CDR2 SVGAGI (reference sequence).

V is TRBV2 and J is TRBJ2-5, with 12 positions matching TRBD2. The CDR3 has 14 amino acids. V trimming: 2 bases; J trimming: 5 bases; junction bases outside the gene matches: 0. Per the germline V gene, CDR1 is SNHLY and CDR2 is FYNNEI. CDR3 amino acids: CASSELAGGETQYF. The CDR3 bases are TGTGCCAGCAGTGAACTAGCGGGGGGGGAGACCCAGTACTTC.

This chain connects TRBV9 to TRBJ2-1; 11 bases fit TRBD2. The CDR3 is 15 residues long. With V trimmed by 3 bases and J by 7 bases, 6 bases remained unmatched. CDR1 and CDR2 from the germline V gene are SGDLS and YYNGEE. The CDR3 DNA reads TGTGCCAGCAGCGGGGGACTAGCGGTGGGTAATGAGCAGTTCTTC. This encodes CASSGGLAVGNEQFF.

V is TRBV7-9 and J is TRBJ2-5; 7 bases map to TRBD1. The trim removed 2 bases at V and 3 bases at J, leaving 9 bases unmatched. Germline CDR1 SEHNR, CDR2 FQNEAQ (reference sequence). The CDR3 sequence is 16 residues long. This chain's CDR3 is CASSLFFTGEKETQYF. The CDR3 region has the DNA TGTGCCAGCAGCTTATTTTTCACAGGGGAAAAAGAGACCCAGTACTTC.

V gene TRBV25-1 combines with J gene TRBJ2-3; D might be TRBD1 (7 bases). This CDR3 is 15 amino acids long. V lost 2 bases and J lost 4, with 13 bases in between. Germline V lookup: CDR1 MGHDK, CDR2 SYGVNS. CDR3 in DNA: TGTGCCAGCAGTGAAGGAGGGGGCTACGCAGATACGCAGTATTTT. It specifies CASSEGGGYADTQYF.

The chain couples TRBV5-1 to TRBJ2-3; 9 nucleotides agree with TRBD2. The CDR3 runs 17 residues. CDR1 SGHRS and CDR2 YFSETQ come from the germline V gene. The J segment lost 0 bases and the V segment lost 4 bases, leaving 9 bases of the junction unmatched. CDR3 in DNA: TGCGCCAGCAGCCAAAATCTAGCGGGGATTAGCACAGATACGCAGTATTTT. Protein product: CASSQNLAGISTDTQYF.

V is TRBV10-1 and J is TRBJ2-1; 10 nucleotides line up with TRBD2. CDR3 length: 17 amino acids. Losses at the gene ends were 3 bases for V and 0 bases for J; bases not matched to a gene: 5. The germline gives CDR1 WNHNN, CDR2 SYGVQD (reference sequence). The CDR3 nucleotides read TGCGCCAGCAGTGAATCTAGCGGGGGAGTCTCCTACAATGAGCAGTTCTTC. This encodes CASSESSGGVSYNEQFF.

This chain uses TRBV9 with TRBJ1-2; D unclear. The ends were cut back, 4 bases at V and 8 bases at J, with 21 bases in the middle. Germline-derived CDR1 and CDR2 are SGDLS and YYNGEE. This CDR3 has 15 residues. CDR3 sequence: CASSPGLFGESGYTF. DNA of the CDR3: TGTGCCAGCAGCCCCGGACTTTTCGGGGAGAGCGGCTACACCTTC.

The genes are TRBV7-3 and TRBJ2-1, with TRBD2 identical over 10 bases. The CDR3 has 16 residues. CDR1 and CDR2 (germline): SGHTA, FQGTGA. V lost 1 base and J lost 7; bases outside the gene matches: 7. The DNA for the CDR3 is TGTGCCAGCAGCTTAAGGGGGACTAGCGCCGGGAATGAGCAGTTCTTC. Translation gives CASSLRGTSAGNEQFF. The full variable domain, completed using reference TRBV7-3 and TRBJ2-1, is GAGVSQTPSNKVTEKGKYVELRCDPISGHTALYWYRQSLGQGPEFLIYFQGTGAADDSGLPNDRFFAVRPEGSVSTLKIQRTERGDSAVYLCASSLRGTSAGNEQFFGPGTRLTVL.